This TCR beta chain originates from a study of response to subunit inactivated influenza vaccine. Whole-study findings and limits: Every seasonal influenza vaccination brings in few new T cells, the authors suggested.

TCRdb re-called the RT-PCR reads through MiXCR, storing one row per CDR3 protein. The sample records some 500,000 distinct CDR3 sequences, about 25% being singletons. Germline trimming cut 4 bases from V and 7 bases from J; bases unmatched to any gene: 7. This CDR3 spans 14 amino acids. Germline V gives CDR1 ENHRY, CDR2 SYGVKD. There are a few counts of this clonotype. Its matching antigen is unknown. This material consisted of CD4+ T cells sorted from PBMCs, taken 5 days after vaccination. The chain employs TRBV10-3 and TRBJ1-5; 7 nucleotides agree with TRBD1. The sequence was obtained from a man in his fifties or sixties who received an inactivated influenza vaccine. CDR3 bases: TGTGCCATCAGTGGAGAACAGGGGTGGCAGCCCCAGCATTTT. It encodes CAISGEQGWQPQHF.